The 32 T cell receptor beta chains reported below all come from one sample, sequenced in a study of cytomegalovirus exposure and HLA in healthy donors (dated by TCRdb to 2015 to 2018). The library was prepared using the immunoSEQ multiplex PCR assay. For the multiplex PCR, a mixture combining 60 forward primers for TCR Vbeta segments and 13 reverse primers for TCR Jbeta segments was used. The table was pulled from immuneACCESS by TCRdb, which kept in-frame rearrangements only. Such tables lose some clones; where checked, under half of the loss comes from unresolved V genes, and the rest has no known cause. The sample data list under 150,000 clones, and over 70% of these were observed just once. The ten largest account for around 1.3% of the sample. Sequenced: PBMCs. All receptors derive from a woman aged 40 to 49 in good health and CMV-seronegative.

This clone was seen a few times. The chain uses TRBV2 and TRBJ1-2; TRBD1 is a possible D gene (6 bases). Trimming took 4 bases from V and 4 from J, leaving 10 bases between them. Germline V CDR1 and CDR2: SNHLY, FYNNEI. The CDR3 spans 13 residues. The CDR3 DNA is TGTGCCAGCAGTGGACAGGAGATCTATGGCTACACCTTC. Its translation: CASSGQEIYGYTF.

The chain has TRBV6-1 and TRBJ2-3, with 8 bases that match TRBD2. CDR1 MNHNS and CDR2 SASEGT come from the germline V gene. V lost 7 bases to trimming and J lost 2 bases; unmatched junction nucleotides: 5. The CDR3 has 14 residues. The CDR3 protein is CASIPGGSTDTQYF. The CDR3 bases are TGTGCCAGCATTCCGGGAGGGTCCACAGATACGCAGTATTTT.

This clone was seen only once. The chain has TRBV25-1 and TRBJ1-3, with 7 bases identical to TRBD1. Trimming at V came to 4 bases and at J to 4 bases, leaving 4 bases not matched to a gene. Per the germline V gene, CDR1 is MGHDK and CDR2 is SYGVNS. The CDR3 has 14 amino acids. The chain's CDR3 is CASSVTGTGNTIYF. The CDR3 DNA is TGTGCCAGCAGTGTGACAGGGACCGGAAACACCATATATTTT.

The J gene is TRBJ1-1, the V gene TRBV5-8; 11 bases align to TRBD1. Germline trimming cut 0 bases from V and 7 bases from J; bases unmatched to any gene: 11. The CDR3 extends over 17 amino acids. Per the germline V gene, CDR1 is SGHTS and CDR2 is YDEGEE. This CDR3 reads CASSLVGLWDRGSEAFF. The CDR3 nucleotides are TGTGCCAGCAGCTTGGTTGGGCTGTGGGACAGGGGGAGTGAAGCTTTCTTT.

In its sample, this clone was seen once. CDR3 nucleotide sequence: TGTGCCATCAGTGACCGGGACTCGAGCTCCTACGAGCAGTACTTC. It is translated as CAISDRDSSSYEQYF. The chain joins TRBV10-3 to TRBJ2-7; possible D gene TRBD2, 6 bases. This CDR3 region has 15 residues. V was cut by 3 bases and J by 0 bases, with 12 bases left in between. In germline, CDR1 is ENHRY, CDR2 SYGVKD.

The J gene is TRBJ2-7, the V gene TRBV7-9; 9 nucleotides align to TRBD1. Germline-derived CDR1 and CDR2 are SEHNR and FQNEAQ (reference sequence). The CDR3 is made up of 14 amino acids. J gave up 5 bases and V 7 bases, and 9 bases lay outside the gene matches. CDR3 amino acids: CASNPGTGMDEQYF. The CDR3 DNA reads TGTGCCAGCAACCCCGGGACAGGGATGGACGAGCAGTACTTC. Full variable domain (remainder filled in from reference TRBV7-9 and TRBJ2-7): DTGVSQNPRHKITKRGQNVTFRCDPISEHNRLYWYRQTLGQGPEFLTYFQNEAQLEKSRLLSDRFSAERPKGSFSTLEIQRTEQGDSAMYLCASNPGTGMDEQYFGPGTRLTVT.

This CDR3 is CASSQAGNTIYF. The CDR3 DNA is TGTGCCAGCAGCCAGGCCGGAAACACCATATATTTT. The chain recombines TRBV7-9 with TRBJ1-3; the D is unclear. V lost 5 bases, J lost 4 bases, and 6 bases lay in between. The germline V gene encodes CDR1 SEHNR and CDR2 FQNEAQ (reference sequence). The CDR3 consists of 12 residues.

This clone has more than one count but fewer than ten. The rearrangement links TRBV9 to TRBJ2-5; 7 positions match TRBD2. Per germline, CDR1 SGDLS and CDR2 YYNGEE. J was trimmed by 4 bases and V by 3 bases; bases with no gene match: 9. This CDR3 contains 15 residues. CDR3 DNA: TGTGCCAGCAGCGCATGGGAGGGGCGGGGAGAGACCCAGTACTTC. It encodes CASSAWEGRGETQYF.

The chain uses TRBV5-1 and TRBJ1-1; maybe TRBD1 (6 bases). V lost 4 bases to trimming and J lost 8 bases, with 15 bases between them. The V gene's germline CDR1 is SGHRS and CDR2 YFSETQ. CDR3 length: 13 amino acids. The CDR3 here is CASSRNLQGEAFF. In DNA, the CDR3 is TGCGCCAGCAGCCGAAATCTACAGGGAGAAGCTTTCTTT.

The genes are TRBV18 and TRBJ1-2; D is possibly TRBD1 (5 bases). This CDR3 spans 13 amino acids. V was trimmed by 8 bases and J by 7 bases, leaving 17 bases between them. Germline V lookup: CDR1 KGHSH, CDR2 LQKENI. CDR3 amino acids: CASAGGERTGYTF. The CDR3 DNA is TGTGCCAGCGCGGGGGGGGAGAGAACTGGCTACACCTTC.

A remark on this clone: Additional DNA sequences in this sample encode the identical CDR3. CDR3 in DNA: TGTGCCAGCAGCTTAGATCGGGGGCAGCCCCAGCATTTT. This gives the protein CASSLDRGQPQHF. The rearrangement links TRBV11-2 to TRBJ1-5, with D perhaps matching TRBD1 (5 bases). This CDR3 has 13 amino acids. The V gene's germline CDR1 is SGHAT and CDR2 FQNNGV. The V gene lost 0 bases and the J gene lost 7 bases, with 7 bases spanning the gap. The variable domain in full, with the rest retrieved from reference TRBV11-2 and TRBJ1-5, is EAGVAQSPRYKIIEKRQSVAFWCNPISGHATLYWYQQILGQGPKLLIQFQNNGVVDDSQLPKDRFSAERLKGVDSTLKIQPAKLEDSAVYLCASSLDRGQPQHFGDGTRLSIL.

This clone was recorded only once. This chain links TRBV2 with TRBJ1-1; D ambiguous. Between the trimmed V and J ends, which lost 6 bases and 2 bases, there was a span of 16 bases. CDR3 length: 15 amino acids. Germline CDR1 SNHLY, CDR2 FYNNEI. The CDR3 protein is CASSPRWYSNTEAFF. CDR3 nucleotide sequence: TGTGCCAGCAGCCCTAGGTGGTATTCTAACACTGAAGCTTTCTTT.

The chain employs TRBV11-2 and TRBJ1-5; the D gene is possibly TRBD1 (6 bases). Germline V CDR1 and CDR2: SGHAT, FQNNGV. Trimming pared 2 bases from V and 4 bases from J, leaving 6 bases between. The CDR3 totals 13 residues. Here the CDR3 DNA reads TGTGCCAGCAGCTTAAGGGGGAATCAGCCCCAGCATTTT. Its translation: CASSLRGNQPQHF.

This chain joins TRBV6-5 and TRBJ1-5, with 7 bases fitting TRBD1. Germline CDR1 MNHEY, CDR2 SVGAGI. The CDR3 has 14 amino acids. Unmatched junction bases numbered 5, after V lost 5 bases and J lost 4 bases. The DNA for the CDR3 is TGTGCCAGCAGTAGACAGGGACCAAATCAGCCCCAGCATTTT. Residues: CASSRQGPNQPQHF.

The CDR3 loop is CASSFGRESGYTF. The CDR3 DNA reads TGTGCCAGCAGCTTCGGCAGGGAATCGGGCTACACCTTC. The chain links TRBV7-2 to TRBJ1-2, with a weak D call TRBD1 (5 bases). The CDR3 runs to 13 residues. Per the germline V gene, CDR1 is SGHTA and CDR2 is FQGNSA. Deletions cut 3 bases from V and 8 bases from J, with 13 bases between.

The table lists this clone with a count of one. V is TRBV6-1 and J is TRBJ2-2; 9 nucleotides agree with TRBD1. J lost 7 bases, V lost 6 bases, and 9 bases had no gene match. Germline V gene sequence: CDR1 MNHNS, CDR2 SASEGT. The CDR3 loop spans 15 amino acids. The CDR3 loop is CASRRGTGTLGELFF. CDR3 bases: TGTGCCAGCAGGCGGGGGACAGGGACGCTCGGGGAGCTGTTTTTT.

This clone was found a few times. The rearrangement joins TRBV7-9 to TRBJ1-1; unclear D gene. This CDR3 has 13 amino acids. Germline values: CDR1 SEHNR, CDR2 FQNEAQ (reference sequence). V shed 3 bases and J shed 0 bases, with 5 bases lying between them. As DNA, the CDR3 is TGTGCCAGCAGCTTTAACATGAACACTGAAGCTTTCTTT. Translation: CASSFNMNTEAFF. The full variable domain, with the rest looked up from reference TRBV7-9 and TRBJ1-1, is DTGVSQNPRHKITKRGQNVTFRCDPISEHNRLYWYRQTLGQGPEFLTYFQNEAQLEKSRLLSDRFSAERPKGSFSTLEIQRTEQGDSAMYLCASSFNMNTEAFFGQGTRLTVV.

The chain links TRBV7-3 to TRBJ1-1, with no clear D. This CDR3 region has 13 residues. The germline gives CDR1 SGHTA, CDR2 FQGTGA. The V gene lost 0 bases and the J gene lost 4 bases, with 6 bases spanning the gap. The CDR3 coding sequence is TGTGCCAGCAGCTTAACGCGGAGCACTGAAGCTTTCTTT. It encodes CASSLTRSTEAFF.

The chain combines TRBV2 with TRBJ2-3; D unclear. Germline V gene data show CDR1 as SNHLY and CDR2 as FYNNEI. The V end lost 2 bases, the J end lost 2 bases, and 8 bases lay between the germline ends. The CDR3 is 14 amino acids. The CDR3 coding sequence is TGTGCCAGCAGTGAACGGAGCACCACAGATACGCAGTATTTT. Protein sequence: CASSERSTTDTQYF.

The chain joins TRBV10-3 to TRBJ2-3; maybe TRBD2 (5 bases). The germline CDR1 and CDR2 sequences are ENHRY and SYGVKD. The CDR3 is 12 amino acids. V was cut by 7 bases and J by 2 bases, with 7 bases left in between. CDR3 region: CAITGSTDTQYF. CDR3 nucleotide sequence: TGTGCCATCACGGGGTCCACAGATACGCAGTATTTT.

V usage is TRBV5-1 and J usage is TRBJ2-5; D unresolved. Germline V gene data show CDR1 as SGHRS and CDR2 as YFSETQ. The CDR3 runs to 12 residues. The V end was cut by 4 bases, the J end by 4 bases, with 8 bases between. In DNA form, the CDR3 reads TGCGCCAGCAGCGTTCTCGGAGAGACCCAGTACTTC. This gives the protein CASSVLGETQYF. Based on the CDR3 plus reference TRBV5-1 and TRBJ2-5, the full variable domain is KAGVTQTPRYLIKTRGQQVTLSCSPISGHRSVSWYQQTPGQGLQFLFEYFSETQRNKGNFPGRFSGRQFSNSRSEMNVSTLELGDSALYLCASSVLGETQYFGPGTRLLVL.

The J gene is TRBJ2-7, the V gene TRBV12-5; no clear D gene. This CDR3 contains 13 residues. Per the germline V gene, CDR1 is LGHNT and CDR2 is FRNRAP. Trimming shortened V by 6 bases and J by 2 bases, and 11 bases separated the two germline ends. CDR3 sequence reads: CASGPDSTYEQYF. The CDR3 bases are TGTGCTAGTGGCCCAGACTCTACCTACGAGCAGTACTTC. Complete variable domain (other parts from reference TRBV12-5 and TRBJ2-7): DARVTQTPRHKVTEMGQEVTMRCQPILGHNTVFWYRQTMMQGLELLAYFRNRAPLDDSGMPKDRFSAEMPDATLATLKIQPSEPRDSAVYFCASGPDSTYEQYFGPGTRLTVT.

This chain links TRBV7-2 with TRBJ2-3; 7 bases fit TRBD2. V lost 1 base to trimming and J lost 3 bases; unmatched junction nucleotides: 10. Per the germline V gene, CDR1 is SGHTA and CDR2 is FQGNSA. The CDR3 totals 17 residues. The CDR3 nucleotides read TGTGCCAGCAGCTTAGGGGGAGGGACGAGAGGGACAGATACGCAGTATTTT. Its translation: CASSLGGGTRGTDTQYF.

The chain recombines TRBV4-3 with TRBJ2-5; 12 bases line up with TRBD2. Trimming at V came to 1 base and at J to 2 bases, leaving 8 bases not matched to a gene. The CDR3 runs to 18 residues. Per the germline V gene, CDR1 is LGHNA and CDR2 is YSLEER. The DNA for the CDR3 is TGCGCCAGCAGCCAAGTTCCTAGCGGGGGGGGATTACAAGAGACCCAGTACTTC. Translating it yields CASSQVPSGGGLQETQYF.

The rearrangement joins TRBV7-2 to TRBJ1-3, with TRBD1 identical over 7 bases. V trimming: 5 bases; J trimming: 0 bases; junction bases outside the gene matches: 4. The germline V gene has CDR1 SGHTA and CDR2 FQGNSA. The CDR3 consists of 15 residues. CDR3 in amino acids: CASSQGQISGNTIYF. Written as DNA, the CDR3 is TGTGCCAGCAGCCAGGGACAGATCTCTGGAAACACCATATATTTT.

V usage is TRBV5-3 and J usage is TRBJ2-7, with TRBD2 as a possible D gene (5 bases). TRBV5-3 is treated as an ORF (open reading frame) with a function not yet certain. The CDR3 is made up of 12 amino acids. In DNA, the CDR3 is TGTAATATCCGGCATATCGGGAACGAGCAGTACTTC. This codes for CNIRHIGNEQYF.

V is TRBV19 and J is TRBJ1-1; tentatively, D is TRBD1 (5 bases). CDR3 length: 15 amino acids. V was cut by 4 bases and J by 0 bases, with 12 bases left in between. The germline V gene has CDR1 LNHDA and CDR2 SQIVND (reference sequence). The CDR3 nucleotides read TGTGCCAGTAGTACCTTGACAGAAATGAACACTGAAGCTTTCTTT. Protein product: CASSTLTEMNTEAFF.

In nucleotides, the CDR3 is TGCAGCGTGCCGGGACTAGCGGGGGGATCTGGCGAGCAGTACTTC. It yields the protein CSVPGLAGGSGEQYF. The chain carries TRBV29-1 and TRBJ2-7; TRBD2 matches 15 bases. CDR1 is SQVTM, CDR2 ANQGSEA, per germline. The CDR3 has 15 amino acids. V shed 6 bases, J shed 6 bases, and the junction held 9 bases outside the gene matches.

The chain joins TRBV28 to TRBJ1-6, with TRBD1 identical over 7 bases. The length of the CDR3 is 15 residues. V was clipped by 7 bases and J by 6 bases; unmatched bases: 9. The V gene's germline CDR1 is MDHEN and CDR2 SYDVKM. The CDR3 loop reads CASTTRGRLNSPLHF. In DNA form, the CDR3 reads TGTGCCAGCACTACAAGGGGGCGGCTTAATTCACCCCTCCACTTT.

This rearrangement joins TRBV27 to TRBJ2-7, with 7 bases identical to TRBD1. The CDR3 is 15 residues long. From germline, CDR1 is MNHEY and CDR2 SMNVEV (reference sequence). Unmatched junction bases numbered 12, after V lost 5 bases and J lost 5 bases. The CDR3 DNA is TGTGCCAGCAGTACAGACAGGGTTTCTAAGGACGAGCAGTACTTC. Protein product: CASSTDRVSKDEQYF.

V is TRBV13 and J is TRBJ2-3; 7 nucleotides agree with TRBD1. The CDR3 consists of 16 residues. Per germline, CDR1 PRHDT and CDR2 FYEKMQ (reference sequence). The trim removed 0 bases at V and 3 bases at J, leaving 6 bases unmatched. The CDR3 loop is CASSLGRAGGTDTQYF. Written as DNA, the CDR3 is TGTGCCAGCAGCTTAGGCAGGGCAGGGGGAACAGATACGCAGTATTTT.

This CDR3 reads CASSPAAGGLKRNQPQHF. Here the CDR3 DNA reads TGTGCCAGCTCACCAGCGGCAGGAGGTCTCAAACGCAATCAGCCCCAGCATTTT. This sequence joins TRBV18 and TRBJ1-5; D not resolved. This CDR3 contains 18 residues. Germline CDR1 reads KGHSH; CDR2 reads LQKENI. The V gene lost 2 bases and the J gene lost 2 bases, with 19 bases spanning the gap.